Listed here are 14 T cell receptor beta chains from one sample, sequenced in a study of blood T cell repertoires in COVID-19. Assay used: immunoSEQ multiplex PCR; TCRdb lists only in-frame clones, some missing. Counted here are 250,000 or so clones, about 89% occurring once; the ten biggest clones make up roughly 8%. What was sequenced was peripheral blood. The origin of the receptors is a man aged 35 to 55 with active or convalescent COVID-19.

This clone appeared once. The rearrangement links TRBV9 to TRBJ2-7; the match to TRBD2 covers 8 bases. Germline loops: CDR1 SGDLS, CDR2 YYNGEE. V lost 2 bases, J lost 6 bases, and 4 bases stayed unmatched. The CDR3 extends over 13 amino acids. The CDR3 spells CASSVGLAGEQYF. For the CDR3, the DNA is TGTGCCAGCAGCGTCGGACTAGCAGGCGAGCAGTACTTC.

This chain links TRBV2 with TRBJ2-2; 7 nucleotides agree with TRBD2. J lost 2 bases, V lost 6 bases, and 9 bases had no gene match. This CDR3 is 16 amino acids long. Germline V CDR1 and CDR2: SNHLY, FYNNEI. For the CDR3, the DNA is TGTGCCAGCAGAGATATGGAGCGGGGAAACACCGGGGAGCTGTTTTTT. It codes for CASRDMERGNTGELFF.

V is TRBV5-5 and J is TRBJ2-7; 8 bases map to TRBD1. The CDR3 totals 13 residues. V lost 0 bases, J lost 5 bases, and 1 base stayed unmatched. The germline V gene has CDR1 SGHKS and CDR2 YYEKEE (reference sequence). CDR3: CASSLGQGNEQYF. As DNA, the CDR3 is TGTGCCAGCAGCTTGGGACAGGGGAACGAGCAGTACTTC.

The CDR3 here is CASRGQPITTDTQYF. The CDR3 nucleotides are TGTGCCAGTCGCGGACAGCCCATTACCACAGATACGCAGTATTTT. The chain combines TRBV6-4 with TRBJ2-3, with a tentative D call TRBD1 (6 bases). There are 15 residues in the CDR3. Deletions cut 9 bases from V and 2 bases from J, with 18 bases between. Germline CDR1 MRHNA, CDR2 SNTAGT.

The rearrangement uses TRBV18 and TRBJ2-7, with 12 bases that match TRBD1. V lost 3 bases and J lost 3; bases outside the gene matches: 3. From germline, CDR1 is KGHSH and CDR2 LQKENI. The CDR3 length is 15 residues. In DNA, the CDR3 is TGTGCCAGCTCACCCGGGACAGGGGGCGTCTACGAGCAGTACTTC. This encodes CASSPGTGGVYEQYF. The entire variable domain, with the rest obtained from reference TRBV18 and TRBJ2-7, is as follows: NAGVMQNPRHLVRRRGQEARLRCSPMKGHSHVYWYRQLPEEGLKFMVYLQKENIIDESGMPKERFSAEFPKEGPSILRIQQVVRGDSAAYFCASSPGTGGVYEQYFGPGTRLTVT.

The chain links TRBV30 to TRBJ2-5, with D perhaps matching TRBD1 (6 bases). From germline, CDR1 is GTSNPN and CDR2 SVGIG (reference sequence). V was cut by 5 bases and J by 2 bases, with 12 bases left in between. The CDR3 spans 13 residues. The DNA of the CDR3 is TGTGCCTGGGTGGGAAGGGGGCAAGAGACCCAGTACTTC. Translation: CAWVGRGQETQYF.

V and J are TRBV11-2 and TRBJ1-5; D is ambiguous. This CDR3 is 16 amino acids long. CDR1 is SGHAT, CDR2 FQNNGV, per germline. Trimming left V 0 bases short and J 5 bases short, with 14 bases between. This CDR3 reads CASSLELTGLDQPQHF. CDR3 coding DNA: TGTGCCAGCAGCTTAGAATTAACTGGTTTGGATCAGCCCCAGCATTTT.

This clone was observed a single time. This chain uses TRBV23-1 with TRBJ1-3; tentatively, D is TRBD1 (5 bases). TRBV23-1 is known as an ORF, though its function is uncertain. The CDR3 totals 16 residues. The V and J ends lost 2 bases and 4 bases respectively, with 15 bases between them. The CDR3 sequence is CASSQATGAWGNTIYF. In DNA form, the CDR3 reads TGCGCCAGCAGTCAAGCCACAGGCGCTTGGGGAAACACCATATATTTT.

A single count supports this clone. The V call is TRBV24-1, the J call TRBJ2-7; 9 positions match TRBD2. V shed 8 bases and J 5 bases; nucleotides not matched to a gene: 6. The germline gives CDR1 KGHDR, CDR2 SFDVKD. The CDR3 sequence is 13 residues long. CDR3 bases: TGTGCCACCAAAGGCGGGAGGGCACACGAGCAGTACTTC. Translation: CATKGGRAHEQYF.

This CDR3 reads CASSNGPGRTEKLFF. The CDR3 DNA follows: TGTGCCAGTAGTAATGGCCCGGGGAGAACTGAAAAACTGTTTTTT. The chain has TRBV19 and TRBJ1-4; D uncertain. Looked up from germline, CDR1 is LNHDA and CDR2 is SQIVND (reference sequence). CDR3 length: 15 residues. The V gene lost 4 bases and the J gene lost 7 bases, with 16 bases spanning the gap.

V gene TRBV5-6 combines with J gene TRBJ2-4, with 7 nucleotides matching TRBD2. The CDR3 is 13 residues long. Germline V gene data show CDR1 as SGHDT and CDR2 as YYEEEE. Trimming took 2 bases from V and 6 from J; bases not matched to a gene: 2. The CDR3 nucleotides are TGTGCCAGCAGCTTTTGGGGGGGAAACATTCAGTACTTC. It translates to CASSFWGGNIQYF. Full variable domain (missing parts from reference TRBV5-6 and TRBJ2-4): DAGVTQSPTHLIKTRGQQVTLRCSPKSGHDTVSWYQQALGQGPQFIFQYYEEEERQRGNFPDRFSGHQFPNYSSELNVNALLLGDSALYLCASSFWGGNIQYFGAGTRLSVL.

This clone appeared a few times. CDR3 nucleotide sequence: TGTGCCACCCAGGGGGCGGATGGGGCCAACGTCCTGACTTTC. This codes for CATQGADGANVLTF. This chain joins TRBV24-1 and TRBJ2-6; 8 bases line up with TRBD1. V was clipped by 9 bases and J by 3 bases; unmatched bases: 3. The CDR3 sequence is 14 residues long. Germline assignment: CDR1 KGHDR and CDR2 SFDVKD.

The chain uses TRBV2 and TRBJ2-3, with 14 bases lining up with TRBD2. V lost 9 bases, J lost 2 bases, and 13 bases stayed unmatched. This CDR3 spans 18 amino acids. From germline, CDR1 is SNHLY and CDR2 FYNNEI. The CDR3, as DNA: TGTGCCAGGACCGGAGGGGGACTAGCGGGAGAGGTCACAGATACGCAGTATTTT. Translated: CARTGGGLAGEVTDTQYF.

V is TRBV21-1 and J is TRBJ2-2; TRBD2 is the table's D call and was not checked against the DNA. TRBV21-1 is described as a pseudogene. The CDR3 length is 20 residues. CDR3 in amino acids: CASSIGKPSGRGGDTGELFF. The CDR3 coding sequence is TGTGCCAGCAGCATCGGGAAACCTAGCGGGAGAGGGGGGGACACCGGGGAGCTGTTTTTT.